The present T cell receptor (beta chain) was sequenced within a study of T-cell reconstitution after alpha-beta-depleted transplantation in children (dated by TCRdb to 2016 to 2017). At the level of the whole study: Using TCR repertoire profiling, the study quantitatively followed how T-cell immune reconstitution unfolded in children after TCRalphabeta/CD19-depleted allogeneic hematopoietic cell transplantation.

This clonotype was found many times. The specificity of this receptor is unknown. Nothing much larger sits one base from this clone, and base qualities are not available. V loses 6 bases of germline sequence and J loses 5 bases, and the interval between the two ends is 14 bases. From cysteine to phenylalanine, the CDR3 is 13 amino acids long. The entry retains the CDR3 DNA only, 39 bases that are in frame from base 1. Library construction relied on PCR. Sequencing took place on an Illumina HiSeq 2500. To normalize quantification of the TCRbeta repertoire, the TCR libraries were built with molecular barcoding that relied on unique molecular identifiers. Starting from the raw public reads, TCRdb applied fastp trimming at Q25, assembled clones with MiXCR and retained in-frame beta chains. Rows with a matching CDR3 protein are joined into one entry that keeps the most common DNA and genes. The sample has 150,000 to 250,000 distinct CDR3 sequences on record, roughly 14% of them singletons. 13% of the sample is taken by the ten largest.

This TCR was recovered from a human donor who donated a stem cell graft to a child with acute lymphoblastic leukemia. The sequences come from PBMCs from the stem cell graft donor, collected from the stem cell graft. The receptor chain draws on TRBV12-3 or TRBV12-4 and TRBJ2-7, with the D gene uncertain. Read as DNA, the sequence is TGTGCCAGCAGGAACAGTGGGTTCCACGAGCAGTACTTC. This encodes CASRNSGFHEQYF.